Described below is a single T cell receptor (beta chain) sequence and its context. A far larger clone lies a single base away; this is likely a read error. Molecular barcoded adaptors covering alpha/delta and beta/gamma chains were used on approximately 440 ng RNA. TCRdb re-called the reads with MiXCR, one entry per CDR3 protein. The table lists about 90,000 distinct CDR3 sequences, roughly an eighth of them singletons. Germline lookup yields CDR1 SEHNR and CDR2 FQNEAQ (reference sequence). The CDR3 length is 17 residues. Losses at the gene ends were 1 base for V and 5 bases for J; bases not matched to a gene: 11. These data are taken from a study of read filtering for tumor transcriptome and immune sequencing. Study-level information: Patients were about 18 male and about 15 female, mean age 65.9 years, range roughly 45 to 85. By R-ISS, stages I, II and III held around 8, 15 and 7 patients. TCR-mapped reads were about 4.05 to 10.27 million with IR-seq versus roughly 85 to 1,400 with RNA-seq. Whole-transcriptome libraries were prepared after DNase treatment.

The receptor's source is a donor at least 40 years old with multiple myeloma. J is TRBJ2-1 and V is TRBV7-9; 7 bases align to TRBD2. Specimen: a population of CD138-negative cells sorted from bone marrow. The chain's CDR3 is CASSLELGGGLNNEQFF. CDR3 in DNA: TGTGCCAGCAGCTTAGAATTGGGCGGGGGTTTAAACAATGAGCAGTTCTTC.